The entry below describes one T cell receptor beta chain. Its antigen is undetermined. This sample's time point: baseline pretreatment blood. This sample's treatment: 15 Gy SBRT to primary tumor, nephrectomy 4 weeks later. Blood was sampled at baseline, 2 weeks and 4 weeks after SBRT. Looked up from germline, CDR1 is MNHEY and CDR2 is SVGAGI. V lost 2 bases to trimming and J lost 6 bases; unmatched junction nucleotides: 3. There are 14 residues in the CDR3. This sample was taken from a study of radiation and T cells in renal cell carcinoma. Study-wide findings and caveats: From baseline, blood top tumor clonotypes peaked at 2 weeks post-radiation.

Assay used: immunoSEQ multiplex PCR; TCRdb lists only in-frame clones, some missing. The sample carries some 150,000 clones, around nine tenths recorded once. The sequence was collected from a woman in her forties or fifties with renal cell carcinoma. The sample consisted of blood, taken from a patient whose treatment included radiotherapy and nephrectomy. This rearrangement joins TRBV6-5 to TRBJ2-2; TRBD2 agrees at 7 bases. Written as DNA, the CDR3 is TGTGCCAGCAGTTACGGGGGGGAGGCCGGGGAGCTGTTTTTT. Residues: CASSYGGEAGELFF.